This entry features one TCR beta chain sequence. Antigen unknown. The study profiled TCR beta VDJ and CDR3 using genomic DNA as template. Via MiXCR, TCRdb re-called the reads, giving one row per CDR3 protein. The sample yields approximately 260,000 distinct CDR3 sequences, approximately 82% seen once. This CDR3 spans 13 amino acids. Germline loops: CDR1 SGHVS, CDR2 FQNEAQ. With 5 bases removed from V and 13 bases from J, the gap between germline ends came to 20 bases. Patients chosen for sequencing had shown CD8+CD57+ cell expansion by flow cytometry. Untreated patients provided the blood samples, with no therapy given before sampling. This entry is derived from a study of CD8+CD57+ T cells in acquired aplastic anemia. Study observations and caveats: Patients shared approximately 30 CD8+ CDR3 sequences with controls.

The material sequenced was sorted CD4+, CD8+, or CD8+CD57+ T cells (not recorded which) from PBMCs. The receptor comes from a human donor with aplastic anemia. The chain couples TRBV7-8 to TRBJ1-2; maybe TRBD1 (5 bases). The CDR3 sequence: CASSLRPAGAATF. The CDR3 bases are TGTGCCAGCAGCCTTCGTCCAGCCGGGGCAGCCACCTTC.